The present T cell receptor (beta chain) was sequenced within a study of T cell responses to AZD1222 COVID-19 vaccine. Study context: Pooling was applied to second doses at about 4 or about 12 weeks.

On this clone itself: The antigen remains unidentified.

Profiled with immunoSEQ multiplex PCR; TCRdb holds only in-frame clones, not every one. Of over 120,000 clones listed, roughly 92% were seen once; the top ten hold about 3.7%. General observations from the study: White British donors predominated, females outnumbered males, and clonal diversity was possibly underestimated. AZD1222 recipients seropositive at baseline numbered only six or seven. Increases in Spike-specific TCR breadth and depth were seen after two AZD1222 doses.

The source material was peripheral blood, sampled on day 0 of AZD1222 vaccination. The TCR was taken from an adult in good health.

As DNA, the CDR3 is TGCGCCAGCAGCTTGCGGGCAGGGTCTGGAAACACCATATATTTT. This sequence encodes CASSLRAGSGNTIYF. The chain links TRBV5-1 to TRBJ1-3, with D maybe TRBD1 (5 bases). The V and J ends lost 1 base and 1 base respectively, with 9 bases between them. The CDR3 extends over 15 amino acids. The V gene's germline CDR1 is SGHRS and CDR2 YFSETQ. The full variable domain, completed using reference TRBV5-1 and TRBJ1-3, is KAGVTQTPRYLIKTRGQQVTLSCSPISGHRSVSWYQQTPGQGLQFLFEYFSETQRNKGNFPGRFSGRQFSNSRSEMNVSTLELGDSALYLCASSLRAGSGNTIYFGEGSWLTVV.